Reported below is one T cell receptor beta chain. This CDR3 has 13 residues. The V gene lost 6 bases and the J gene lost 3 bases, with 11 bases spanning the gap. The sample is drawn from a study of patients and donors after allogeneic stem cell transplantation. Each CDR3 protein is one row after TCRdb ran MiXCR on the RT-PCR reads. In the table there are about a million distinct CDR3 sequences, roughly 18% of which are singletons. The TCR originated in a human donor who was either an allogeneic HSCT recipient or a stem cell or donor lymphocyte infusion donor (not recorded which). It is not recorded whose cells these are; they may come from a transplant donor. The sequenced material came from blood, either unsorted or a sorted T cell fraction (not recorded which). The rearrangement links TRBV12-3 or TRBV12-4 to TRBJ1-1, with no clear D. The chain's CDR3 is CASSDAFHTEAFF. The CDR3 DNA follows: TGTGCCAGCAGCGACGCTTTCCACACTGAAGCTTTCTTT.